The T cell receptor (beta chain) under discussion was sequenced for a study of T cells in Graves' hyperthyroidism and ophthalmopathy (dated by TCRdb to 2018 to 2020). For the wider study: Peripheral blood samples were taken at initial diagnosis, before any treatment was given. Once sampling was done, hyperthyroidism patients were given methimazole at a starting dose of 30 mg daily, whereas ophthalmopathy patients were given high-dose intravenous methylprednisolone. Prospective prediction of ophthalmopathy was tested in an independent validation cohort consisting of roughly 19 hyperthyroidism patients and over 15 patients who later progressed to ophthalmopathy. According to the paper, TCR Vbeta CDR3 sequencing was carried out on 120 to 150 peripheral blood samples, which came from under 50 ophthalmopathy, some 73 hyperthyroidism and approximately 17 progressor patients. For training and testing, the approximately 92 patients in the discovery cohort were randomly divided in a 7:3 ratio. A discovery cohort of about a hundred patients, roughly 45 with Graves' ophthalmopathy and approximately 55 with stable Graves' hyperthyroidism, was used to find distinguishing TCR V-J signatures. Thyroid tissue and blood T-cell repertoires from more than five Graves' hyperthyroidism patients were also compared in the study. Overall results and qualifications from the work: In validation, progression to ophthalmopathy was predicted by the model with approximately 67% sensitivity and about 72% specificity, a median of 6.5 months before onset. No statistical method was used to set the sample size in advance, and investigators knew the group allocation. A 13 V-J signature model separated ophthalmopathy from stable hyperthyroidism, with over 85% sensitivity and roughly 84% specificity in cross-validation and 80%/75% in testing. Most expanded thyroid clonotypes (frequency above 0.001) were also detected in blood, a finding suggesting that blood repertoires may reflect thyroid immune responses.

Trimming takes 1 base off V and 3 bases off J; junction bases not matched to a gene: 9. Counted from cysteine to phenylalanine, this CDR3 has 16 amino acids. The kept DNA is CDR3 alone, 48 bases in frame from the first base. Based on the germline V gene (reference sequence), the CDR1 and CDR2 sequences are LGHDT and YNNKEL. A patient counted as having stable Graves' hyperthyroidism if no progression to ophthalmopathy occurred over 18 months of follow-up. Hyperthyroidism patients were newly diagnosed, with disease duration under 2 months, and aged 18 to 65 years. Exclusion was applied to patients with uncontrolled infections, other autoimmune diseases, pregnancy or lactation. Diagnoses were established on the basis of clinical symptoms, serum thyroxine and TRAb, thyroid ultrasound, and orbital computed tomography. PBMCs were separated from 10 ml of fresh peripheral blood using Ficoll-Paque density gradient centrifugation. Total RNA was extracted using Trizol reagent, and RNA quality was assessed on an Agilent 2100 Bioanalyzer.

This clonotype was detected many times. Its antigen remains undetermined. Base quality data are lacking; no much larger clone is found one base away. The TCR beta CDR3 regions were amplified from RNA transcripts. The TCR CDR3 was subjected to a first round of RT-PCR using the HTBI primer set and the Qiagen OneStep RT-PCR kit. The libraries were constructed in a second round of multiplex PCR and then size-selected and purified. The libraries were sequenced on an Illumina HiSeq2000 using paired-end 100 bp reads. The original methods were these. Raw data were processed with SOAPnuke, discarding reads with adapters, uncalled bases, mean Phred below 15, or no exact constant-primer or identifier match. High-quality paired reads were merged using COPE v1.2.5, and each unique nucleotide sequence was defined as a clonotype. Clonotypes were aligned to IMGT TRBV, TRBD and TRBJ reference segments using MiTCR v1.1. The analysis was restricted to V-J combinations with a frequency above 0.0001, which together covered just over 98% of the repertoires. The TCS score was defined as F50 (clonal expansion) divided by E x V (chaos), with BLOSUM62-based TCRdist calculated between CDR3 peptides within each V-J. Welch's t-statistics and random forest reduced around 550 V-J features to fewer than 15, which were used in a naive Bayes classifier (R e1071). TCRdb trimmed public reads at Q25 via fastp, called clones via MiXCR and kept in-frame beta chains. Rows with a matching CDR3 protein are joined into one entry that keeps the most common DNA and genes. It is TCRdb's table, rather than the study itself, that gives the V and J calls and clone size. Counted in this sample were roughly 380,000 distinct CDR3 sequences; around 13% of them appeared once. Approximately 11% of the sample rests with the top ten.

Here the chain combines TRBV3-1 and TRBJ2-7; TRBD2 lines up with 7 middle nucleotides. The sample consisted of blood. This TCR came from a woman in her sixties or seventies with Graves' hyperthyroidism. Here is the DNA: TGTGCCAGCAGCCAAGTAGCCACTAGCGAGGGCTACGAGCAGTACTTC. This gives the protein CASSQVATSEGYEQYF.